A selection of T cell receptor beta chains follows, all from one sample in a study of blood T cells in healthy people across ages. TCRdb re-called the 5' RACE reads through MiXCR, storing one row per CDR3 protein. Here the sample spans 1.5 million to 2 million distinct CDR3 sequences, around half being singletons. Sequencing was carried out using blood. These receptor sequences come from a woman aged 40 to 49 in good health. Both conserved end residues are part of each CDR3. D genes are given only for firm matches. A clone size is listed for some rows: how often the clone was seen (once, few, many), or a class if it is expanded.

NA	TRBJ2-1	NA	TRBV24-1	TGTGCCACTGCGACAGCCTTGGGATACAATGAGCAGATCTTC	CATATALGYNEQIF
few	TRBJ2-7	TRBD2	TRBV27	TGTGCCAGCAGTTTTCTCAGCGGGGCAGAGCAGTACTTC	CASSFLSGAEQYF
NA	TRBJ1-4	NA	TRBV7-9	TGTGCCAGCAGCCCCCGCCTTGATGAAAAACTGTTTTTT	CASSPRLDEKLFF
once	TRBJ2-4	TRBD1	TRBV10-2	TGCGCCAGCCGGGACAGGGGCTTTAGCATTCAGTACTTC	CASRDRGFSIQYF
few	TRBJ2-7	NA	TRBV27	TGTGCCAGCAGTTGGGCCGGGACAAGTGGCTACGAGCAGTACTTC	CASSWAGTSGYEQYF
NA	TRBJ1-6	NA	TRBV20-1	TGCAGTGCTAGGTCCGCGTATAATTCACCCCTCCACTTT	CSARSAYNSPLHF
NA	TRBJ1-6	NA	TRBV4-3	TGCGCCAGCAGCGGACAGAATACTTATAATTCACCCCTCCACTTT	CASSGQNTYNSPLHF
NA	TRBJ2-7	NA	TRBV4-2	TGTGCCAGCAGCCAGGGGACACTTAGAAGCTCCTACGAGCAGTACTTC	CASSQGTLRSSYEQYF
NA	TRBJ2-7	TRBD2	TRBV4-1	TGCGCCAGCAGCCAAGTCAGGACTAGCGGGAATTACGAGCAGTACTTC	CASSQVRTSGNYEQYF
few	TRBJ2-1	NA	TRBV4-3	TGCGCCAGCAGCCAACCCGGACTTTACAATGAGCAGTTCTTC	CASSQPGLYNEQFF
few	TRBJ2-7	TRBD1	TRBV29-1	TGCAGCGTTTTGGCCCCCGATAAGACAGGGAGCTACGAGCAGTACTTC	CSVLAPDKTGSYEQYF
few	TRBJ2-7	NA	TRBV28	TGTGCCAGCAGTGTACAAGGATTAAGCTACGAGCAGTACTTC	CASSVQGLSYEQYF
NA	TRBJ1-6	TRBD1	TRBV6-6	TGTGCCAGCAGCCCACTGACAGGGGAATCACCCCTCCACTTT	CASSPLTGESPLHF
NA	TRBJ1-1	NA	TRBV27	TGTGCCAGCGTATTCCGGGACAAGACTTTCTTT	CASVFRDKTFF
NA	TRBJ2-5	TRBD2	TRBV7-3	TGTGCCAGCAGCTTAAAGGGTCGCGTCGGGACTAGCGGGCGAGAGACCCAGTACTTC	CASSLKGRVGTSGRETQYF
NA	TRBJ2-1	NA	TRBV5-1	TGCGCCAGCAGCTTGGGGTCGTCAGCGGAGCAGTTCTTC	CASSLGSSAEQFF
NA	TRBJ2-2	NA	TRBV6-2/TRBV6-3	TGTGCCAGCGAGCGGGTGAGGGGGCCCACCGGGGAGCTGTTTTTT	CASERVRGPTGELFF
few	TRBJ2-5	TRBD1	TRBV9	TGTGCCAGCAGCGACCCGCCGGGACAGCTACAAGAGACCCAGTACTTC	CASSDPPGQLQETQYF
few	TRBJ2-7	NA	TRBV12-3/TRBV12-4	TGTGCCAGCAGTTCGAGGACAGCAGCCGAGCAGTACTTC	CASSSRTAAEQYF
many	TRBJ2-6	NA	TRBV29-1	TGCAGCGCCTCCACACGGAGCTCTGGGGCCAACGTCCTGACTTTC	CSASTRSSGANVLTF
NA	TRBJ1-6	NA	TRBV12-3/TRBV12-4	TGTGCCAGCAGTTTAGCGTCGATGAATTCACCCCTCCACTTT	CASSLASMNSPLHF
NA	TRBJ2-5	NA	TRBV27	TGTGCCAGCAGTTTTCTCGGCCGGGGTCGAGAAGAGACCCAGTACTTC	CASSFLGRGREETQYF
NA	TRBJ2-5	TRBD2	TRBV6-5	TGTGCCAGCAGTTACCCGGCTAGCGGACAAGAGACCCAGTACTTC	CASSYPASGQETQYF
NA	TRBJ2-4	TRBD1	TRBV27	TGTGCCAGCAGTTTATCACAGACAGGGGTCCCCAAAAACATTCAGTACTTC	CASSLSQTGVPKNIQYF
NA	TRBJ2-3	TRBD1	TRBV7-9	TGTGCCAGCAGCTTCGGACAGGTTGGCTCCACAGATACGCAGTATTTT	CASSFGQVGSTDTQYF
few	TRBJ2-1	TRBD2	TRBV10-3	TGTGCCATCAGGCAGACTAGCCTCAATGAGCAGTTCTTC	CAIRQTSLNEQFF
once	TRBJ1-4	NA	TRBV9	TGTGCCAGCAGCGAGACCGGGGACTGGGAAAAACTGTTTTTT	CASSETGDWEKLFF
NA	TRBJ2-1	NA	TRBV10-3	TGTGCCATCAGTGTCGGAGGGGGCGATGAGCAGTTCTTC	CAISVGGGDEQFF